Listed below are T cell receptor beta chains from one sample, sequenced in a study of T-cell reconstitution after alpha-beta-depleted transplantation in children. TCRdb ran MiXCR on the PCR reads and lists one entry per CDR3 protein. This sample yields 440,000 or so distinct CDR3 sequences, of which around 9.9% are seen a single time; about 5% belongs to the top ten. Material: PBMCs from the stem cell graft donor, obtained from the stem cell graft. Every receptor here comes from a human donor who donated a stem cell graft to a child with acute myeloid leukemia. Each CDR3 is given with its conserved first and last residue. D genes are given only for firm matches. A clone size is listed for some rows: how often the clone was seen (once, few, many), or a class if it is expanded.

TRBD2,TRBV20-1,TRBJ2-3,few,CSARDLTSGGGTDTQYF,TGCAGTGCTAGAGACCTTACTAGCGGGGGTGGCACAGATACGCAGTATTTT
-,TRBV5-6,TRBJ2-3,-,CASSISGSTDTQYF,TGTGCCAGCAGTATAAGCGGGAGCACAGATACGCAGTATTTT
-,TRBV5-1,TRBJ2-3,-,CASSLEGSVDTQYF,TGCGCCAGCAGCTTGGAAGGGTCGGTAGATACGCAGTATTTT
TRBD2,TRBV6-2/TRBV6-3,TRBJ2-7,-,CASSTWELAGDSYEQYF,TGTGCCAGCAGCACGTGGGAGCTAGCGGGCGACTCCTACGAGCAGTACTTC
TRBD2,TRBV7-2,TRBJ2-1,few,CASSPTLAGGFNEQFF,TGTGCCAGCAGCCCGACACTAGCGGGGGGGTTCAATGAGCAGTTCTTC
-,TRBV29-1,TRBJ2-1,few,CSVWKGLTAIEGNEQFF,TGCAGCGTGTGGAAAGGGCTGACAGCGATTGAGGGCAATGAGCAGTTCTTC
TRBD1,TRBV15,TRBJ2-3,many,CATSRDYFPGQGTDTQYF,TGTGCCACCAGCAGAGATTATTTCCCGGGACAGGGCACAGATACGCAGTATTTT
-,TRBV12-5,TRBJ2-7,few,CASGLAGLVYEQYF,TGTGCTAGTGGTTTGGCGGGACTCGTTTACGAGCAGTACTTC
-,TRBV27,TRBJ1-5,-,CASSSKGNQPQHF,TGTGCCAGCAGTTCGAAGGGCAATCAGCCCCAGCATTTT
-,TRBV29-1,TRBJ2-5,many,CSVEEWETQYF,TGCAGCGTTGAAGAATGGGAGACCCAGTACTTC
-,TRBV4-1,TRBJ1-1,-,CASSQPLRNTEAFF,TGCGCCAGCAGCCAACCCCTAAGGAACACTGAAGCTTTCTTT
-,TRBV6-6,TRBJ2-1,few,CASISMGQEQFF,TGTGCCAGCATTAGTATGGGGCAAGAGCAGTTCTTC
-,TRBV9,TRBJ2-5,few,CASSSSRSRALQETQYF,TGTGCCAGCAGCTCCTCCAGGTCTAGGGCACTACAAGAGACCCAGTACTTC
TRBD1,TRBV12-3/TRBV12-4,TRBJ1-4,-,CASSLQGAMGEKLFF,TGTGCCAGCAGTCTCCAGGGGGCGATGGGCGAAAAACTGTTTTTT
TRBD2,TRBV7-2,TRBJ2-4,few,CASSLVAGGIDIQYF,TGTGCCAGCAGCTTAGTCGCGGGAGGGATCGACATTCAGTACTTC
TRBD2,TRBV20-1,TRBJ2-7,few,CSAESGSGSYEQYF,TGCAGTGCTGAGAGCGGGAGTGGGAGCTACGAGCAGTACTTC
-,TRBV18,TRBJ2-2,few,CASSPPIRGAFPPNTGELFF,TGTGCCAGCTCACCACCGATCCGGGGGGCTTTCCCACCGAACACCGGGGAGCTGTTTTTT
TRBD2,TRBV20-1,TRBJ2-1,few,CSADPSGGATNEQFF,TGCAGTGCAGATCCGAGCGGGGGGGCTACAAATGAGCAGTTCTTC